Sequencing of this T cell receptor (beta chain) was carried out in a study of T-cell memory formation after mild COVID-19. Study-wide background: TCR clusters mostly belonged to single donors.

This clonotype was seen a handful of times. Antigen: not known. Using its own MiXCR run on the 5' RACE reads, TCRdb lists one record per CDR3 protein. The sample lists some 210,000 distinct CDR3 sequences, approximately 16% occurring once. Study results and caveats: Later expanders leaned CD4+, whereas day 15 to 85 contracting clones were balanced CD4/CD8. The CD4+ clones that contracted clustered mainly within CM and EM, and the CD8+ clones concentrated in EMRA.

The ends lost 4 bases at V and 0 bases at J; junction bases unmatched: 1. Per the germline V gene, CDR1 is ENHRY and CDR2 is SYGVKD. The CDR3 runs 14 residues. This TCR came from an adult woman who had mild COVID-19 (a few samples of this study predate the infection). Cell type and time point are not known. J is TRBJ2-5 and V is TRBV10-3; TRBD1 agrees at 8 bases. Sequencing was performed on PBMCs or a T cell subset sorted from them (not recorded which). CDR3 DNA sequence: TGTGCCATCAGTGGGGGACAGGACCAAGAGACCCAGTACTTC. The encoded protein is CAISGGQDQETQYF.